This T cell receptor beta chain was identified during a study of cytomegalovirus exposure and HLA in healthy donors. Trimming at V came to 1 base and at J to 2 bases, leaving 11 bases not matched to a gene. The CDR3 is 18 amino acids. Germline loops: CDR1 SNHLY, CDR2 FYNNEI. Study-wide results and caveats: Sequencing likely generated an artifact that appeared as a cluster of highly shared sequence variants.

This PCR relied on a set of 60 Vbeta primers and 13 Jbeta primers. The protocol was immunoSEQ multiplex PCR, while the TCRdb copy is restricted to in-frame clones and leaves out a portion. This table holds over 100,000 clones, roughly 74% found once. On this clone itself: The antigen is not known.

The sample taken for sequencing was PBMCs. V and J are TRBV2 and TRBJ2-1; 7 bases align to TRBD1. This TCR was recovered from a woman under 40 in good health and CMV-seronegative. The DNA for the CDR3 is TGTGCCAGCAGTGAAGTCCCCCCCGGGACAGTTACCTACAATGAGCAGTTCTTC. This gives the protein CASSEVPPGTVTYNEQFF.